Below, 14 T cell receptor beta chains from the same sample are listed, as sequenced in a study of cytotoxic CD8 clonotypes in ibrutinib-treated CLL. Assay: immunoSEQ multiplex PCR; the TCRdb copy retains only in-frame clones and omits some. The sample records 150,000 or so clones, roughly 80% being singletons. The sample consisted of PBMCs, taken after 24 months of ibrutinib treatment. These receptors were collected from a human donor with chronic lymphocytic leukemia.

The chain carries TRBV18 and TRBJ2-3; no firm D call. The germline V and J ends were trimmed by 5 bases and 2 bases, with 5 bases remaining between them. This CDR3 has 12 residues. Looked up from germline, CDR1 is KGHSH and CDR2 is LQKENI. The CDR3 protein is CASSTYTDTQYF. CDR3 nucleotides: TGTGCCAGCTCAACGTACACAGATACGCAGTATTTT.

The rearrangement joins TRBV27 to TRBJ2-3; 7 bases are shared with TRBD2. Germline values: CDR1 MNHEY, CDR2 SMNVEV (reference sequence). After removal of 3 bases from V and 9 bases from J, the junction contained 6 bases not matched to a gene. The CDR3 extends over 13 amino acids. The CDR3 sequence: CASSLAGVGTQYF. The CDR3 region has the DNA TGTGCCAGCAGTTTGGCGGGAGTTGGGACGCAGTATTTT.

This chain uses TRBV30 with TRBJ2-2, with D perhaps matching TRBD1 (6 bases). The germline CDR1 and CDR2 sequences are GTSNPN and SVGIG (reference sequence). The CDR3 extends over 15 amino acids. The V end was cut by 3 bases, the J end by 1 base, with 12 bases between. The CDR3 loop reads CAWRRTVLNTGELFF. For the CDR3, the DNA is TGTGCCTGGAGGAGGACAGTCTTGAACACCGGGGAGCTGTTTTTT.

In regard to this clone: Other DNA sequences of this sample code for an identical CDR3. The chain uses TRBV5-1 and TRBJ1-1, with D uncertain. V lost 0 bases to trimming and J lost 1 base, with 4 bases between them. The CDR3 sequence is 13 residues long. Germline-derived CDR1 and CDR2 are SGHRS and YFSETQ. CDR3 protein: CASSLAGNTEAFF. In DNA, the CDR3 is TGCGCCAGCAGCTTGGCGGGGAACACTGAAGCTTTCTTT.

This clone has just a few counts. The rearrangement links TRBV5-6 to TRBJ1-1; no clear D. Germline CDR1 and CDR2: SGHDT and YYEEEE. The CDR3 spans 13 residues. Trimming pared 2 bases from V and 1 base from J, leaving 6 bases between. CDR3 nucleotides: TGTGCCAGCAGCTTACGTACGAACACTGAAGCTTTCTTT. Its translation: CASSLRTNTEAFF.

The J gene is TRBJ1-1, the V gene TRBV27, with D possibly TRBD1 on 6 matching bases. The germline V gene encodes CDR1 MNHEY and CDR2 SMNVEV (reference sequence). This CDR3 is built from 15 residues. Trimming pared 2 bases from V and 1 base from J, leaving 11 bases between. CDR3 residues: CASSLEPGANTEAFF. The CDR3 bases are TGTGCCAGCAGTTTAGAACCGGGGGCGAACACTGAAGCTTTCTTT.

The chain has TRBV18 and TRBJ1-2, with a tentative D call TRBD1 (5 bases). Trimming removed 2 bases at V and 6 bases at J, with 13 bases between. The V gene's germline CDR1 is KGHSH and CDR2 LQKENI. This CDR3 is built from 14 residues. The CDR3 protein is CASSPVGQGHGYTF. In nucleotides, the CDR3 is TGTGCCAGCTCACCAGTTGGGCAGGGACATGGCTACACCTTC.

The rearrangement joins TRBV5-1 to TRBJ1-3; no clear D. V dropped 0 bases and J dropped 4 bases, with 14 bases sitting between them. Looked up from germline, CDR1 is SGHRS and CDR2 is YFSETQ. The CDR3 covers 16 residues. The CDR3 DNA is TGCGCCAGCAGCTTGGGCGACCTGGGAGGAGGAAACACCATATATTTT. This encodes CASSLGDLGGGNTIYF.

This rearrangement joins TRBV7-9 to TRBJ1-2; D possibly corresponds to TRBD1 (5 bases). This CDR3 spans 13 amino acids. V lost 5 bases to trimming and J lost 4 bases, with 11 bases between them. Germline CDR1 is SEHNR and CDR2 is FQNEAQ (reference sequence). For the CDR3, the DNA is TGTGCCAGCAGCCTAGGGGCATCCTATGGCTACACCTTC. Translation gives CASSLGASYGYTF.

The chain uses TRBV4-1 and TRBJ2-3; tentatively, D is TRBD2 (7 bases). Germline V CDR1 and CDR2: MGHRA, YSYEKL. The CDR3 spans 15 residues. Trimming removed 0 bases at V and 6 bases at J, with 13 bases between. The CDR3 is CASSQEGGAWDTQYF. The CDR3 region has the DNA TGCGCCAGCAGCCAAGAAGGGGGGGCGTGGGATACGCAGTATTTT.

The chain combines TRBV9 with TRBJ2-7; tentatively, D is TRBD2 (6 bases). The V end lost 0 bases, the J end lost 2 bases, and 9 bases lay between the germline ends. Germline CDR1 SGDLS, CDR2 YYNGEE. The CDR3 is made up of 14 amino acids. Written as DNA, the CDR3 is TGTGCCAGCAGCGTAGGACCGGGGGCCTACGAGCAGTACTTC. Amino acid sequence: CASSVGPGAYEQYF.

This chain uses TRBV15 with TRBJ2-5, with 12 bases fitting TRBD2. The CDR3 has 19 residues. The germline CDR1 and CDR2 sequences are LNHNV and YYDKDF (reference sequence). Trimming cost V 5 bases and J 5 bases; bases outside gene matches: 18. The CDR3 protein is CATSPISRGLAGFGETQYF. In DNA, the CDR3 is TGTGCCACCAGCCCCATCAGCCGTGGACTAGCGGGATTCGGGGAGACCCAGTACTTC.

This chain uses TRBV9 with TRBJ1-4; the match to TRBD1 covers 9 bases. V gave up 7 bases and J gave up 7 bases; unmatched junction bases: 11. CDR1 SGDLS and CDR2 YYNGEE come from the germline V gene. The CDR3 runs 15 residues. CDR3 in amino acids: CASSRTPGQGEKLFF. The DNA for the CDR3 is TGTGCCAGCTCTCGAACCCCGGGACAGGGTGAAAAACTGTTTTTT. Drawing the rest from reference TRBV9 and TRBJ1-4, the complete variable domain is DSGVTQTPKHLITATGQRVTLRCSPRSGDLSVYWYQQSLDQGLQFLIQYYNGEERAKGNILERFSAQQFPDLHSELNLSSLELGDSALYFCASSRTPGQGEKLFFGSGTQLSVL.

The chain couples TRBV9 to TRBJ1-1, with a tentative D call TRBD1 (5 bases). V was clipped by 0 bases and J by 0 bases, with 9 bases between them. Germline V gene lookup returns CDR1 SGDLS and CDR2 YYNGEE. The CDR3 contains 15 residues. CDR3 loop: CASSVGGAMNTEAFF. Here the CDR3 DNA reads TGTGCCAGCAGCGTAGGCGGGGCTATGAACACTGAAGCTTTCTTT.